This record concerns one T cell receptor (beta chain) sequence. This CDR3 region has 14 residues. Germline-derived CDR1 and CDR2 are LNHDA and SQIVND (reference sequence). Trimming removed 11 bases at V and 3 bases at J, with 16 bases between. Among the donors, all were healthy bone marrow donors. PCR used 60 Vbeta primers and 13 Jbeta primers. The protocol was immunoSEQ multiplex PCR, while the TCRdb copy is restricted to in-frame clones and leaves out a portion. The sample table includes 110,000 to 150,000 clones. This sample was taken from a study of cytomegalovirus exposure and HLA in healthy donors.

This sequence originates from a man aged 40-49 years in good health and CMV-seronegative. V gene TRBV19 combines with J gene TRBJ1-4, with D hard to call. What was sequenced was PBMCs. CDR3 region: CAARGVAANEKLFF. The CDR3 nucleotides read TGTGCCGCCAGAGGAGTCGCAGCTAATGAAAAACTGTTTTTT.